This TCR beta chain was sequenced in a study of beta chain features in type 1 diabetes. General observations from the study: Across all four CD4+ subsets, people with type 1 diabetes showed modestly shorter TCRB CDR3s. Whatever favoring of shorter templates PCR might show would apply equally to patients and controls. A closer apparent resemblance between naive, central memory and Treg TCRB repertoires was seen in patients than in healthy donors.

CDR1 SGDLS and CDR2 YYNGEE come from the germline V gene. The CDR3 loop spans 16 amino acids. Trimming took 4 bases from V and 5 from J; bases not matched to a gene: 10. All of the isolated RNA was reverse transcribed, so expressed TCRB transcripts were sequenced. Deep immunoSEQ sequencing covered naive, central memory and regulatory T cell samples. Some clones are missing from TCRdb's copy, which holds only in-frame ones; the method was immunoSEQ multiplex PCR. The sample lists about 260,000 clones, around 22% occurring once. This clone was picked up a small number of times. Its antigen is not known. CD45RO/CCR7/CD25/CD127/CD95/CD27 separated CD4+ naive, central memory, regulatory and stem cell-like memory cells by sorting.

The receptor's source is a woman aged 30 to 39 with type 1 diabetes. The chain uses TRBV9 and TRBJ2-2; 8 nucleotides align to TRBD2. The sequencing sample was made of naive CD4+ T cells from blood. For the CDR3, the DNA is TGTGCCAGCAGCCGATCCTTGGCGGGAGGTACCGGGGAGCTGTTTTTT. Its translation is CASSRSLAGGTGELFF.